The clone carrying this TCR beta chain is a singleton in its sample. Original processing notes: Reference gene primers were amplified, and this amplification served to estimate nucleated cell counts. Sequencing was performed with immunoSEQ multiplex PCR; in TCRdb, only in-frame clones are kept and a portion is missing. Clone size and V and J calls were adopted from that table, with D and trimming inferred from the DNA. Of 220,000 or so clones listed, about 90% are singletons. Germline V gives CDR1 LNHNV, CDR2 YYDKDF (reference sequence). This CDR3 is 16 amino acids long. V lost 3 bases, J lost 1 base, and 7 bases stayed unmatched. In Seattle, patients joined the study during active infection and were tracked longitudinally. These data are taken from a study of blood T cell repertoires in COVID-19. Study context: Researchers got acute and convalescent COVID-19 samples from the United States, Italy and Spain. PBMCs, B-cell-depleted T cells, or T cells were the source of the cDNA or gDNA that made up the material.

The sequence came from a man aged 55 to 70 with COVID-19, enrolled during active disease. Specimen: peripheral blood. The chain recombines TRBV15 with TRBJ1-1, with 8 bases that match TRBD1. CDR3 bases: TGTGCCACCAGCAGTTTCCCCAGGGGGCGGAACACTGAAGCTTTCTTT. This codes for CATSSFPRGRNTEAFF.